One and the same sample provided the 3 T cell receptor beta chains below, sequenced in a study of cytomegalovirus exposure and HLA in healthy donors. Use of 60 Vbeta and 13 Jbeta primers characterized the PCR. Clones were sequenced by immunoSEQ multiplex PCR, and TCRdb holds only the in-frame ones, with some missing. Among some 190,000 clones listed, about 88% were seen once. The source material was PBMCs. These receptors were collected from a woman aged 18-29 years in good health and CMV-seronegative.

This clone appeared once. The rearrangement uses TRBV25-1 and TRBJ1-2; 10 bases map to TRBD1. The germline V gene has CDR1 MGHDK and CDR2 SYGVNS. V trimming: 3 bases; J trimming: 7 bases; junction bases outside the gene matches: 8. The CDR3 has 15 residues. CDR3 sequence: CASSDPGQGKGGYTF. The CDR3 region has the DNA TGTGCCAGCAGTGACCCGGGACAGGGGAAGGGTGGCTACACCTTC.

J is TRBJ2-5 and V is TRBV5-1; TRBD1 aligns across 12 bases. Germline V CDR1 and CDR2: SGHRS, YFSETQ. The CDR3 has 15 residues. The V segment lost 3 bases and the J segment 4 bases; nucleotides outside the gene matches: 4. The CDR3 coding sequence is TGCGCCAGCAGCTGGGGACAGGGGGCCACAGAGACCCAGTACTTC. Its translation: CASSWGQGATETQYF.

The chain uses TRBV2 and TRBJ1-4; the match to TRBD1 covers 8 bases. Trimming at V came to 6 bases and at J to 5 bases, leaving 5 bases not matched to a gene. CDR1 and CDR2 (germline): SNHLY, FYNNEI. The length of the CDR3 is 14 residues. The CDR3 nucleotides are TGTGCCAGCAGGGGCGGGACAGGAAATGAAAAACTGTTTTTT. This codes for CASRGGTGNEKLFF.